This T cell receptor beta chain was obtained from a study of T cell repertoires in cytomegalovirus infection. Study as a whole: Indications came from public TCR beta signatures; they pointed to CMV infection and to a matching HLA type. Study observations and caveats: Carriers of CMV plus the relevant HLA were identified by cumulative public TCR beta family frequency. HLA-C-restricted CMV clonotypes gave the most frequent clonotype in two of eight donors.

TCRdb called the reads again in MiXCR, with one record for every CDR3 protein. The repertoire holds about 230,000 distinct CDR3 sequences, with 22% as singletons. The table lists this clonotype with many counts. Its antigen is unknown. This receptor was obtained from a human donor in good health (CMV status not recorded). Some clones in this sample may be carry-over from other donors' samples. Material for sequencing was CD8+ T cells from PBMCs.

The CDR3 protein is CASSSLRGQGLDEAFF. The DNA of the CDR3 is TGTGCCAGCAGCTCACTTAGAGGACAGGGTTTAGATGAAGCTTTCTTT. The rearrangement joins TRBV7-9 to TRBJ1-1; TRBD1 matches at 8 bases. Losses at the gene ends were 4 bases for V and 7 bases for J; bases not matched to a gene: 14. The CDR3 sequence is 16 residues long. The germline V gene encodes CDR1 SEHNR and CDR2 FQNEAQ (reference sequence).